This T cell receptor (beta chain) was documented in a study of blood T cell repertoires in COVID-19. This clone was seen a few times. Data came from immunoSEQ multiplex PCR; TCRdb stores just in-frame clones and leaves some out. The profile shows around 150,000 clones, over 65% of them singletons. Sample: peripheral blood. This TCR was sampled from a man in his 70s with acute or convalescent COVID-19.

The CDR3 is CASSQAKSFNQPQHF. The CDR3 DNA reads as TGTGCCAGCAGCCAAGCCAAGAGTTTCAATCAGCCCCAGCATTTT. The rearrangement joins TRBV4-2 to TRBJ1-5; the D is unclear. The CDR3 consists of 15 residues. V was shortened by 1 base and J by 3 bases, with 10 bases between the two germline ends. Germline V gene sequence: CDR1 LGHNA, CDR2 YNFKEQ.